This T cell receptor (beta chain) stems from a study of blood T cell repertoires in COVID-19. Study overall: Samples representing acute and convalescent COVID-19 were sourced from the United States, Italy and Spain. Nucleic acid was either cDNA or gDNA, and it came from T cells, B-cell-depleted T cells, or PBMCs.

In the authors' workflow: Estimation of nucleated cell counts was performed using reference gene primer amplification. TCRdb's table, derived via immunoSEQ multiplex PCR, lists solely in-frame clones and lacks some. The V and J calls and the clone size are those of that table, but D and trimming were determined from the DNA. The sample includes 250,000 to 350,000 clones, 87% of them seen just once. From germline, CDR1 is SGHTA and CDR2 FQGNSA. With 6 bases removed from V and 3 bases from J, the gap between germline ends came to 9 bases. The CDR3 loop spans 12 amino acids. This chain links TRBV7-2 with TRBJ2-7; D is unclear. The sequencing input was peripheral blood. The clonotype originates from a woman aged 45-59 years who had recovered from COVID-19. The CDR3 nucleotides are TGTGCCAGCAGTTTACTTATCTACGAGCAGTACTTC. Its translation: CASSLLIYEQYF. Full variable domain (rest looked up from reference TRBV7-2 and TRBJ2-7): GAGVSQSPSNKVTEKGKDVELRCDPISGHTALYWYRQSLGQGLEFLIYFQGNSAPDKSGLPSDRFSAERTGGSVSTLTIQRTQQEDSAVYLCASSLLIYEQYFGPGTRLTVT.